This TCR beta chain was obtained from a study of shared clonotypes between healthy human individuals. Study-wide context: For every donor, three CD4 naive, three CD4 memory, two CD8 naive and one CD8 memory plates were used.

Authors' analysis steps: From ImmunoSEQ came sequences covering only the junction and carrying no quality scores, so filtering differed. The assay was immunoSEQ multiplex PCR, and TCRdb's table has in-frame clones only and misses some. D and trimming were read from the DNA, whereas the V and J calls and clone size are those reported in that table. The table has about a million clones, about 75% seen once. After removal of 0 bases from V and 5 bases from J, the junction contained 6 bases not matched to a gene. CDR3 length: 16 residues. Germline values: CDR1 KGHSH, CDR2 LQKENI. The receptor's source is a man between 18 and 29 years old in good health. The chain is built from TRBV18 and TRBJ2-2, with TRBD2 identical over 7 bases. Input material: memory CD4+ T cells sorted from blood. Described subset: CD45RA-negative fraction. The CDR3 DNA is TGTGCCAGCTCACCACCAGGACTAGGTGGGACCGGGGAGCTGTTTTTT. This gives the protein CASSPPGLGGTGELFF.